This TCR beta chain was captured by sequencing in a study of shared clonotypes between healthy human individuals. Produced via immunoSEQ multiplex PCR; TCRdb's table is partial and in-frame only. This sample yields approximately 2.3 million clones, of which approximately 93% are seen a single time; 0.39% belongs to the top ten. The CDR3 runs to 13 residues. Trimming removed 5 bases from V and 6 bases from J, with 13 bases in between. CDR1 and CDR2 from the germline V gene are SGHRS and YFSETQ. The origin of this receptor is a man aged 18 to 30 in good health. Some clones in this sample may be carry-over from other donors' samples. What was sequenced was naive CD4+ T cells from PBMCs. Regarding subset: CD45RA+ positively selected. V gene TRBV5-1 combines with J gene TRBJ2-3; tentatively, D is TRBD1 (7 bases). CDR3 in amino acids: CASRTGEVDTQYF. CDR3 nucleotides: TGCGCCAGCAGAACAGGGGAGGTGGATACGCAGTATTTT.